Listed below are T cell receptor beta chains from one sample, sequenced in a study of response to subunit inactivated influenza vaccine. TCRdb re-called the RT-PCR reads through MiXCR, storing one row per CDR3 protein. The table includes some 500,000 distinct CDR3 sequences, about 25% detected once. Specimen: CD4+ T cells sorted from PBMCs, collected 4 to 6 days after vaccination. These receptors all come from a man aged 45-65 years who received an inactivated influenza vaccine. Both conserved end residues are part of each CDR3. Each record gives: clone size, J gene, D gene, V gene, CDR3 DNA, CDR3 protein. The D gene is left open where the match is weak. Not all rows give a size; the values are once, few, many and, for expanded clones, a class.

>NA|TRBJ2-3|TRBD2|TRBV15
TGTGCCACCAGCGACCCCGGGAGGGGGGTACTCACAGATACGCAGTATTTT
CATSDPGRGVLTDTQYF
>NA|TRBJ2-3|TRBD1|TRBV5-1
TGCGCCAGCAGCACCGTGACAGGGGCACCCTTCACAGATACGCAGTATTTT
CASSTVTGAPFTDTQYF
>few|TRBJ2-1|TRBD1|TRBV10-3
TGTGCCATCAGGGGGGGACAGGGGGTAACTGGTGAGCAGTTCTTC
CAIRGGQGVTGEQFF
>few|TRBJ2-1|TRBD2|TRBV7-8
TGTGCCAGCAGCGGGGGGACTAACTACAATGAGCAGTTCTTC
CASSGGTNYNEQFF
>NA|TRBJ2-5|NA|TRBV29-1
TGCAGCGTTCTTCGGCAGAACCAAGAGACCCAGTACTTC
CSVLRQNQETQYF
>NA|TRBJ2-3|NA|TRBV3-1
TGTGCCAGCAGCTCTACAGGGTTGGATACGCAGTATTTT
CASSSTGLDTQYF
>few|TRBJ2-5|TRBD1|TRBV20-1
TGCAGTGCTAGGCATATGGGACAGGTCATGGGGACCCAGTACTTC
CSARHMGQVMGTQYF
>few|TRBJ1-5|NA|TRBV2
TGTGCCAGCAGTGATTCCAGGGGCAATCAGCCCCAGCATTTT
CASSDSRGNQPQHF
>few|TRBJ1-2|TRBD1|TRBV12-3/TRBV12-4
TGTGCCAGCAGTCTCGACAGGGTGGACTATGGCTACACCTTC
CASSLDRVDYGYTF
>few|TRBJ2-1|NA|TRBV3-1
TGTGCCAGCAGCCAGAGGGGGGGAGACAATGAGCAGTTCTTC
CASSQRGGDNEQFF
>NA|TRBJ2-3|TRBD2|TRBV12-3/TRBV12-4
TGTGCCAGCAGCGGACTAGCGGGAGTTACAGATACGCAGTATTTT
CASSGLAGVTDTQYF
>few|TRBJ1-1|NA|TRBV20-1
TGCAGTGCTAGAGATCTGGGGCGGGAAAAGGCTGAAGCTTTCTTT
CSARDLGREKAEAFF
>NA|TRBJ2-3|NA|TRBV7-2
TGTGCCAGCAGCTTTCGACGGGAGATCACAGATACGCAGTATTTT
CASSFRREITDTQYF
>NA|TRBJ2-1|TRBD1|TRBV5-6
TGTGCCAGCAGCGCCGGACAGGGGATTTACAATGAGCAGTTCTTC
CASSAGQGIYNEQFF
>few|TRBJ2-1|NA|TRBV10-3
TGTGCCATCAGTGATGAGGGGGTTAATGAGCAGTTCTTC
CAISDEGVNEQFF
>few|TRBJ2-2|NA|TRBV7-2
TGTGCCAGCTCTTCTCTAGTGGGGCGGAACACCGGGGAGCTGTTTTTT
CASSSLVGRNTGELFF
>many|TRBJ2-3|NA|TRBV5-1
TGCGCCAGCAGCTCCGGATTGAACACAGATACGCAGTATTTT
CASSSGLNTDTQYF
>NA|TRBJ1-5|TRBD1|TRBV29-1
TGCAGCGTTGGACAGGGGAGCAATCAGCCCCAGCATTTT
CSVGQGSNQPQHF
>once|TRBJ2-5|NA|TRBV5-4
TGTGCCAGCAGCTTTCGGACAACCATTGAGTACTTC
CASSFRTTIEYF
>NA|TRBJ1-2|NA|TRBV12-3/TRBV12-4
TGTGCCAGCAGTTTACAGGTTAACTATGGCTACACCTTC
CASSLQVNYGYTF
>once|TRBJ2-5|NA|TRBV24-1
TGTGCCACCAGTACAGGCTCCGCTGGGGAGACCCAGTACTTC
CATSTGSAGETQYF
>NA|TRBJ2-1|TRBD2|TRBV7-2
TGTGCCAGCAGCTTAGGGACTAGCGGGAGCCTTGAGCAGTTCTTC
CASSLGTSGSLEQFF
>few|TRBJ2-1|NA|TRBV5-1
TGCGCCAGCAGCTCGGGTGGGCCCCTTTCCTACAATGAGCAGTTCTTC
CASSSGGPLSYNEQFF
>NA|TRBJ2-7|TRBD2|TRBV9
TGTGCCAGCAGCCCCGTCCCGGGACTAGCGGGGGGCGCCTACGAGCAGTACTTC
CASSPVPGLAGGAYEQYF
>NA|TRBJ1-4|TRBD1|TRBV12-3/TRBV12-4
TGTGCCAGCAGCCCCCGGGACAGGGGCAATGAAAAACTGTTTTTT
CASSPRDRGNEKLFF
>few|TRBJ1-5|NA|TRBV24-1
TGTGCCACCAGTGATTTCGGCAGACCCCAGCATTTT
CATSDFGRPQHF
>few|TRBJ2-5|TRBD2|TRBV5-1
TGCGCCAGCAGCCAACTAGCGGGGGAGTCTCCCCAAGAGACCCAGTACTTC
CASSQLAGESPQETQYF
>NA|TRBJ2-3|NA|TRBV20-1
TGCAGTGCGAGGGGGGCGGGGGCAACAGATACGCAGTATTTT
CSARGAGATDTQYF
>few|TRBJ2-7|TRBD2|TRBV20-1
TGCAGTGCTCTAGCGGGACACTCCTACGAGCAGTACTTC
CSALAGHSYEQYF
>few|TRBJ1-3|NA|TRBV10-3
TGTGCCATCAGAGTACAGGCCTCTGGAAACACCATATATTTT
CAIRVQASGNTIYF
>NA|TRBJ1-6|TRBD1|TRBV3-1
TGTGCCAGCAGCCTCCGGGACAGCTCCTATAATTCACCCCTCCACTTT
CASSLRDSSYNSPLHF
>NA|TRBJ1-1|NA|TRBV5-1
TGCGCCAGCAGGTATGGACTACGGAACACTGAAGCTTTCTTT
CASRYGLRNTEAFF
>few|TRBJ1-4|TRBD1|TRBV5-1
TGCGCCAGCAGCGGAAGCCAAGGGGGCGCGGTTGAAAAACTGTTTTTT
CASSGSQGGAVEKLFF
>NA|TRBJ1-5|NA|TRBV28
TGTGCCAGCTCCCTCCAGCTCGGTAATCAGCCCCAGCATTTT
CASSLQLGNQPQHF
>NA|TRBJ2-6|NA|TRBV12-3/TRBV12-4
TGTGCCAGCAGGTCCTCAGGGGCCGGGGCCAACGTCCTGACTTTC
CASRSSGAGANVLTF
>few|TRBJ2-1|TRBD2|TRBV12-3/TRBV12-4
TGTGCCAGCAGTTTAATGGCGGGAGGGCCGAATGAGCAGTTCTTC
CASSLMAGGPNEQFF
>few|TRBJ1-2|NA|TRBV5-5
TGTGCCAGCAGCTGGGGACATCAAGGCTACACCTTC
CASSWGHQGYTF
>NA|TRBJ2-1|NA|TRBV25-1
TGTGCCAGCAGTGAACCCGGGACGACTGAGCAGTTCTTC
CASSEPGTTEQFF
>few|TRBJ2-1|TRBD2|TRBV20-1
TGCAGTGCTAGGGTGAGCGGGGGAGTCAATGAGCAGTTCTTC
CSARVSGGVNEQFF
>NA|TRBJ1-3|NA|TRBV7-2
TGTGCCAGCAGATTGGAGCACTCTGGAAACACCATATATTTT
CASRLEHSGNTIYF
>many|TRBJ2-2|NA|TRBV5-8
TGTGCCAGCAGCTTGGCCTTGAACACCGGGGAGCTGTTTTTT
CASSLALNTGELFF
>few|TRBJ2-3|NA|TRBV9
TGTGCCAGCAGCGTGGGCCGGAGCACAGATACGCAGTATTTT
CASSVGRSTDTQYF
>NA|TRBJ2-6|NA|TRBV11-1
TGTGCCAGCAGCTTAGCGCGGGTCACCCCGCGAGCCAACGTCCTGACTTTC
CASSLARVTPRANVLTF
>NA|TRBJ2-1|NA|TRBV20-1
TGCAGTGCTCCTAAAATTGGGGGGTCCTACAATGAGCAGTTCTTC
CSAPKIGGSYNEQFF
>NA|TRBJ2-6|NA|TRBV6-2/TRBV6-3
TGTGCCAGCAGTCCCCAGGCCCTTATCAACGTCCTGACTTTC
CASSPQALINVLTF
>few|TRBJ2-7|TRBD1|TRBV3-1
TGTGCCAGCAGCCGCCGGGACAGGGGGTGGGAGCAGTACTTC
CASSRRDRGWEQYF
>few|TRBJ1-2|NA|TRBV7-2
TGTGCCAGCAGCAAAGCCTCCTATGGCTACACCTTC
CASSKASYGYTF